This T cell receptor (beta chain) was observed in a study of blood T cell repertoires in COVID-19 (TCRdb year 2020). Broadly, across the study: Collaborator samples came from the United States, Italy and Spain and covered acute and convalescent phases of COVID-19. The material from the prospective study consisted of cDNA or gDNA derived from T cells, B-cell-depleted T cells, or PBMCs. Deeply sampled blood TCRbeta repertoires from subjects exposed to, actively infected with, or recovered from COVID-19 were included in the dataset. The repertoires were made available in a free public database intended to serve as a resource for research on the immune response to SARS-CoV-2. Samples came from the ongoing ImmuneRACE study (first 160 participants) plus 1,254 subjects from 6 global collaborators. Sample metadata almost always included a de-identified subject ID, COVID-19 status, age in years and sex. Where available, HLA class I and class II types were obtained from metadata supplied by the sample provider rather than from assay-based typing. Points the paper makes about the study in general: The quantity of clinical and demographic metadata differed by source and by participant and was supplied without curation.

Trimming leaves V shorter by 4 bases and J shorter by 10 bases, with the junction holding 12 bases beyond the gene matches. The CDR3 measures 14 amino acids from cysteine to phenylalanine. CDR3 DNA only is kept here, 42 bases in frame from base 1. Reading the germline V gene (reference sequence) gives CDR1 LNHNV and CDR2 YYDKDF. The immunoSEQ Assay, a bias-controlled multiplex PCR, was used to amplify TCRbeta CDR3 regions from genomic DNA. Regarding the original processing steps: The number of nucleated cells in each sample was estimated from the amplification of reference gene primers within the assay. To quantify the absolute abundance of each unique TCRbeta CDR3 rearrangement, sequence reads were collapsed and filtered. For each sample, productive Simpson clonality was calculated as the square root of Simpson's diversity index across productive rearrangements. What TCRdb holds here is the immuneACCESS table cut down to in-frame rearrangements. Part of the clones is not present; checked against another copy, under half of the missing clones reflect an unresolved V gene, and the others are unexplained. V and J calls and clone size are as listed in that table; D and trimming were resolved from the DNA. The sample profile shows about 210,000 clones; about 91% of them were found once. 1.5% of the sample rests with the top ten.

Whole blood was collected in K2EDTA tubes by collaborating institutions according to the institutions' own protocols. Collaborator samples were shipped for TCRbeta analysis as frozen whole blood, isolated PBMCs, or DNA extracted from either sample type. Points on this clone: No cognate antigen has been identified for it. Base-call qualities are not available, and no considerably larger clone is one nucleotide away.

Source material: peripheral blood. The chain is encoded by TRBV15 joined to TRBJ1-1; 7 junctional bases match TRBD1. The TCR originated in a man between 18 and 35 years old with active or convalescent COVID-19. The CDR3 region has the sequence CATSKAHGQVGAFF. The nucleotide sequence is TGTGCCACCAGCAAAGCCCACGGACAGGTGGGAGCTTTCTTT. With the rest looked up from the reference TRBV15 and TRBJ1-1 genes rather than sequenced, the full variable domain is DAMVIQNPRYQVTQFGKPVTLSCSQTLNHNVMYWYQQKSSQAPKLLFHYYDKDFNNEADTPDNFQSRRPNTSFCFLDIRSPGLGDTAMYLCATSKAHGQVGAFFGQGTRLTVV.